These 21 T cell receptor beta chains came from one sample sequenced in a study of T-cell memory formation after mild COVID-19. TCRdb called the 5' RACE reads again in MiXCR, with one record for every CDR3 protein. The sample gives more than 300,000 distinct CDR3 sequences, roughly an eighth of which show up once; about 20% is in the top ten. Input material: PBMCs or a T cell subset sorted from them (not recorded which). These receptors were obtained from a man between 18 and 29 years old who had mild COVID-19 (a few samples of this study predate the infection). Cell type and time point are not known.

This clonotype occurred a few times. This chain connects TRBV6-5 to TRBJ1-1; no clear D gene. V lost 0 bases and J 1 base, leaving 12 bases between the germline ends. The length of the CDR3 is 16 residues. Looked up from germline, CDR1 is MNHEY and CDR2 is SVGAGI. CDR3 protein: CASSYSIYPPNTEAFF. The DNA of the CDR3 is TGTGCCAGCAGTTACTCGATTTACCCCCCGAACACTGAAGCTTTCTTT.

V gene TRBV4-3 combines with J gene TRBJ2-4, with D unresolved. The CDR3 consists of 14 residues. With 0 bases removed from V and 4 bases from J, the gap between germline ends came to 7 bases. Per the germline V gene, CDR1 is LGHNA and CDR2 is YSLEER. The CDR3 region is CASSQDSRKNIQYF. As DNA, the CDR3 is TGCGCCAGCAGCCAAGACTCACGAAAAAACATTCAGTACTTC.

The chain's CDR3 is CAYRWDGGPITDTQYF. The CDR3 DNA sequence: TGTGCCTATCGGTGGGACGGGGGGCCGATCACAGATACGCAGTATTTT. The chain recombines TRBV9 with TRBJ2-3; a weak D match, TRBD2 (7 bases). This CDR3 is 16 amino acids long. Germline V lookup: CDR1 SGDLS, CDR2 YYNGEE. V shed 10 bases and J shed 2 bases, with 23 bases lying between them.

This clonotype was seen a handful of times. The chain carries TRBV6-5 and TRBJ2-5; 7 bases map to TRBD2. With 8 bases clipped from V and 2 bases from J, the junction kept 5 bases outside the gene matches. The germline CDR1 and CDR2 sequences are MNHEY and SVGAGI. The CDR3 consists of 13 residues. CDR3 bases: TGTGCCAGCGGTCCGGGGGGACAAGAGACCCAGTACTTC. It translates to CASGPGGQETQYF.

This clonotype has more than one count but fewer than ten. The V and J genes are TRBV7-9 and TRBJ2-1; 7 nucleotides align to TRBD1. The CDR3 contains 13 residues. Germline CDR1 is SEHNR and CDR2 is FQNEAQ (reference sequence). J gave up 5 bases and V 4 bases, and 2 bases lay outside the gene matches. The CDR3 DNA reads TGTGCCAGCAGCTGGGACAGAAACAATGAGCAGTTCTTC. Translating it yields CASSWDRNNEQFF.

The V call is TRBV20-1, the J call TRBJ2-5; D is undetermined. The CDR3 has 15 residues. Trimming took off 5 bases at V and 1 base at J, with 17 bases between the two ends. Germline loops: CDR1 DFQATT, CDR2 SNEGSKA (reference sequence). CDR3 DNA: TGCAGTGCTGGGCCTAGTCCGACGGTCCAAGAGACCCAGTACTTC. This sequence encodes CSAGPSPTVQETQYF.

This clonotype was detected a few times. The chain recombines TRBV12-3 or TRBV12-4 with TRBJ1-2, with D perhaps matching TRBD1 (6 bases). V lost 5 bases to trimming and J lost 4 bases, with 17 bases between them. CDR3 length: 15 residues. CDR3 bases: TGTGCCAGCAGTCCCCTTGGGGGCGCGGGCTATGGCTACACCTTC. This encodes CASSPLGGAGYGYTF.

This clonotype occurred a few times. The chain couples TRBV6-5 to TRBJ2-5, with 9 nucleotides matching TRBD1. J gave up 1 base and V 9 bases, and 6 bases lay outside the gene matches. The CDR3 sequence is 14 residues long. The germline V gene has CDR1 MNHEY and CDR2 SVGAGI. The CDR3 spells CASGQGQGQETQYF. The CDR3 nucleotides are TGTGCCAGTGGGCAGGGACAGGGCCAAGAGACCCAGTACTTC.

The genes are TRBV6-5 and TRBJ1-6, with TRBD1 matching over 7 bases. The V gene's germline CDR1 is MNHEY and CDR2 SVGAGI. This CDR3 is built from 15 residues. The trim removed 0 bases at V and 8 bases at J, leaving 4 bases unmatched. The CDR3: CASSYSRTGDSPLHF. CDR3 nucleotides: TGTGCCAGCAGTTACTCTCGTACAGGGGATTCACCCCTCCACTTT.

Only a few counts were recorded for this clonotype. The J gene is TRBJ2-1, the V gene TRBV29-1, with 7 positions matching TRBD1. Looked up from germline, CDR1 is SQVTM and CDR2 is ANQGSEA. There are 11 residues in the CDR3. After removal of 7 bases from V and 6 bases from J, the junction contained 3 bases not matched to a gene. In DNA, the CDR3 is TGCAGCGCAACAGGGGTCAATGAGCAGTTCTTC. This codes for CSATGVNEQFF.

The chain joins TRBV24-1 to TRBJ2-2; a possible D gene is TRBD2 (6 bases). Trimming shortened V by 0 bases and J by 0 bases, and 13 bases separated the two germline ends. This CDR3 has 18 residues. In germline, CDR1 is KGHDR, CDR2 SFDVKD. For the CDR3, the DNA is TGTGCCACCAGTGATTTGGGACGCCCGGGGGCGAACACCGGGGAGCTGTTTTTT. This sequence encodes CATSDLGRPGANTGELFF.

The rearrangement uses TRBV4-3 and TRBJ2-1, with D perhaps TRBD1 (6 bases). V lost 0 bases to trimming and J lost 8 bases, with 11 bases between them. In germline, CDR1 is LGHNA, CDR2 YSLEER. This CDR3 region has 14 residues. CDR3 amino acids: CASSQDKWGHEQFF. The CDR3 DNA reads TGCGCCAGCAGCCAAGATAAATGGGGGCATGAGCAGTTCTTC.

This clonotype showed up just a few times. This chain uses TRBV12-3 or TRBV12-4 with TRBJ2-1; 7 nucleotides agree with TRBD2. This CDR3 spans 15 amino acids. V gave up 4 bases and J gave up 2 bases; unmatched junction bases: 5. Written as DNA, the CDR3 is TGTGCCAGCAGTTCCCGACTAGCTCCCTACAATGAGCAGTTCTTC. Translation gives CASSSRLAPYNEQFF.

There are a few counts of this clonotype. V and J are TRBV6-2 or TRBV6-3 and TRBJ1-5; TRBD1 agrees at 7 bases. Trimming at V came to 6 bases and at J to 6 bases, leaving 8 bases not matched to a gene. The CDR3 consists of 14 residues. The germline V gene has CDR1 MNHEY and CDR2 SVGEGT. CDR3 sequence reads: CASSQDRVGQPQHF. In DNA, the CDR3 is TGTGCCAGCAGCCAAGACAGGGTCGGTCAGCCCCAGCATTTT.

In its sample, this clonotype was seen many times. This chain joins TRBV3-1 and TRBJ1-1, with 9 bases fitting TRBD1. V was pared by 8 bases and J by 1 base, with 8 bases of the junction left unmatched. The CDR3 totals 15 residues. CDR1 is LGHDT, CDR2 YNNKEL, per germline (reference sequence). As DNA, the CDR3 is TGTGCCAGCGCTACTTCGGACAGGGGGAACACTGAAGCTTTCTTT. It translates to CASATSDRGNTEAFF.

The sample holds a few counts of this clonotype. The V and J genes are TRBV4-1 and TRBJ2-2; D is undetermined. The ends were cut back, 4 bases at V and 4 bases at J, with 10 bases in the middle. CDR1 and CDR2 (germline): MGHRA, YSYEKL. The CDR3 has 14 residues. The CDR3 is CASSLRRSTGELFF. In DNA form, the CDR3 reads TGCGCCAGCAGCCTTCGTCGTTCCACCGGGGAGCTGTTTTTT.

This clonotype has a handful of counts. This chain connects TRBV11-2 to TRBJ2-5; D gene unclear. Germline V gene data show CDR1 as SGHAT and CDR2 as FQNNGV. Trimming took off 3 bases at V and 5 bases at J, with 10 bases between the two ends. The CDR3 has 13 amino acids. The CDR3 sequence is CASSFGFRETQYF. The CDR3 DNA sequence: TGTGCCAGCAGCTTCGGGTTCAGGGAGACCCAGTACTTC.

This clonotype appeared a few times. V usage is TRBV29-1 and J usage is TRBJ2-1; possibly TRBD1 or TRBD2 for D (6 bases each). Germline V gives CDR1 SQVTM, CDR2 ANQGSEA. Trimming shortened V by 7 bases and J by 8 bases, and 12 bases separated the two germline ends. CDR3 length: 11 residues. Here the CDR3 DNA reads TGCAGCGGGGTGGGGGGCTATGAGCAGTTCTTC. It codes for CSGVGGYEQFF.

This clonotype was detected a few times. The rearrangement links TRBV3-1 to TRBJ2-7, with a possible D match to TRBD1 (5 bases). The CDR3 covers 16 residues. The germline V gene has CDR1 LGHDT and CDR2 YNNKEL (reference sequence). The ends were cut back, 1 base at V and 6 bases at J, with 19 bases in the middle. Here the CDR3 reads CASSQGIREGHREQYV. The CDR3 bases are TGTGCCAGCAGCCAAGGGATCAGGGAAGGTCACCGCGAGCAGTACGTC.

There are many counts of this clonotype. CDR3 nucleotide sequence: TGTGCCAGCAGCCTACTAGCGATGGATGAGACCCAGTACTTC. It translates to CASSLLAMDETQYF. This chain links TRBV7-2 with TRBJ2-5; TRBD2 matches at 7 bases. The V and J ends lost 5 bases and 5 bases, in that order; junction bases with no gene match: 8. This CDR3 comprises 14 residues. Germline V CDR1 and CDR2: SGHTA, FQGNSA.

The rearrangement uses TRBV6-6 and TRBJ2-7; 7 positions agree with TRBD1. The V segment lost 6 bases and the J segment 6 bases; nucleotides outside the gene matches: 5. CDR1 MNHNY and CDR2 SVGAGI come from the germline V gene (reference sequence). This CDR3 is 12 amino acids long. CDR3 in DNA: TGTGCCAGCAGCAAGACAGGGCTCGAGCAGTACGTC. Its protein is CASSKTGLEQYV.